This T cell receptor beta chain originates from a study of shared clonotypes between healthy human individuals. The study's findings and limits: Memory subsets generally showed lower estimated richness than naive subsets. Generation of non-shared clonotypes was less probable than generation of clonotypes shared by all four donors.

This clone was counted between two and nine times. The antigen remains unidentified. V gave up 5 bases and J gave up 3 bases, with 13 bases separating them. The CDR3 loop spans 14 amino acids. Germline CDR1 reads SGHRS; CDR2 reads YFSETQ. The method was immunoSEQ multiplex PCR; TCRdb's version includes in-frame clones alone and lacks a portion of them. The table lists about 360,000 clones, more than 60% of them singletons, with roughly a tenth in the top ten. The TCR sequence derives from a man aged 25 to 45 in good health. What was sequenced was memory CD4+ T cells sorted from blood. The subset is: CD45RA-negative fraction. The J gene is TRBJ2-3, the V gene TRBV5-1; possibly TRBD2 for D (6 bases). Written as DNA, the CDR3 is TGCGCCAGCAGTACCCAAGGGAGGACAGATACGCAGTATTTT. It specifies CASSTQGRTDTQYF.